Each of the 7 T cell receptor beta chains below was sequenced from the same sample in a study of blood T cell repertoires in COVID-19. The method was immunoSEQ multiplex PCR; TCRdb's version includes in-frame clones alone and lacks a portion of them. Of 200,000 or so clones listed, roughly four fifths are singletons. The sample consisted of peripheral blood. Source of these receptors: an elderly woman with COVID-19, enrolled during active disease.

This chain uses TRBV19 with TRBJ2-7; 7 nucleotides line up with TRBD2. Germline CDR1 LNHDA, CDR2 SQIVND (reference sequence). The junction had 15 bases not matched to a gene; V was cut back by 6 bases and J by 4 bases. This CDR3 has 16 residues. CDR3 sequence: CASSWAGEVPGYEQYF. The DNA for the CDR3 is TGTGCCAGTAGCTGGGCGGGAGAGGTGCCGGGATACGAGCAGTACTTC.

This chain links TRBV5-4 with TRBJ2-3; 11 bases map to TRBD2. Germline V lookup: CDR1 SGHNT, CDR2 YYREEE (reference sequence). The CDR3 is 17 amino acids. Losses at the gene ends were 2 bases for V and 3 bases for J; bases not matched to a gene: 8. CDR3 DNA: TGTGCCAGCAGCTTTGGTAGCGGGGGGGCCGGGACAGATACGCAGTATTTT. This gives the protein CASSFGSGGAGTDTQYF.

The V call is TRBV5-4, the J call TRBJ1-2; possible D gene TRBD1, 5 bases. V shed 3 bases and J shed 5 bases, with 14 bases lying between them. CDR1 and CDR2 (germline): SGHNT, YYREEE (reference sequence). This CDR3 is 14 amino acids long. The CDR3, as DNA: TGTGCCAGCAGCTCCTATAACGGGGGGTATGGCTACACCTTC. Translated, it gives CASSSYNGGYGYTF.

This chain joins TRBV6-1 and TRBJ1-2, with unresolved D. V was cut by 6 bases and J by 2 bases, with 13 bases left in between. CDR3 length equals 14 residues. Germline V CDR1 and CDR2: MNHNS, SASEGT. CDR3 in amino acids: CASRPYQKNYGYTF. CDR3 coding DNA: TGTGCCAGCAGGCCATATCAGAAAAACTATGGCTACACCTTC.

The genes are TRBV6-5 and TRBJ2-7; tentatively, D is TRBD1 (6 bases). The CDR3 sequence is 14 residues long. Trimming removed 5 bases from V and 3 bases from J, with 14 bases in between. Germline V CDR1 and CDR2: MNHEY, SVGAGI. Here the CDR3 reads CASSTLGHLYEQYF. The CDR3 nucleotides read TGTGCCAGCAGTACGCTGGGACACCTCTACGAGCAGTACTTC.

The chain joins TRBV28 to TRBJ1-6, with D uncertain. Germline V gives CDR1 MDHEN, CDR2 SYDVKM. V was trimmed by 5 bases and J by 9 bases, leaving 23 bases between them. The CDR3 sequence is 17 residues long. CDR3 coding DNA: TGTGCCAGCAGTCCCCAGGCTGGGTTTGTCGCAAGTTCACCCCTCCACTTT. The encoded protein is CASSPQAGFVASSPLHF.

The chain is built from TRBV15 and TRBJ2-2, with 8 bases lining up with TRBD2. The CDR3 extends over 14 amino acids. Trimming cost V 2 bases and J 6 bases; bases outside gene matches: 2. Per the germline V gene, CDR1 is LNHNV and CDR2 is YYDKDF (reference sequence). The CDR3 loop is CATSRRGGAGELFF. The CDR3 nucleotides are TGTGCCACCAGCAGACGGGGGGGAGCCGGGGAGCTGTTTTTT.